This TCR beta chain was sequenced in a study of T cell clones after liver transplantation. The CDR3 runs 15 residues. The germline V gene encodes CDR1 LNHDA and CDR2 SQIVND (reference sequence). The trim removed 4 bases at V and 0 bases at J, leaving 6 bases unmatched. Assay: immunoSEQ multiplex PCR; the TCRdb copy retains only in-frame clones and omits some. The data contain under 15,000 clones, roughly 69% of them singletons. This sequence joins TRBV19 and TRBJ2-7; TRBD2 matches at 7 bases. The TCR comes from a human patient who received a liver transplant. Some of the T cells might come from the graft donor. The sequencing used CD8+ T cells from blood, collected at the 22-month timepoint. The CDR3 loop is CASSNLAVSSYEQYF. CDR3 coding DNA: TGTGCCAGTAGTAATCTAGCGGTCAGCTCCTACGAGCAGTACTTC.